This T cell receptor (beta chain) was sequenced during a study of T cell responses to AZD1222 COVID-19 vaccine (dated by TCRdb to the early 2020s). Study-level background: A total of around 240 trial participants underwent TCR sequencing, of whom about 200 had received two doses of AZD1222 and around 25 had received two doses of the MenACWY control vaccine. Enrollment into the trials was organized by age into subgroups of 18-55, 56-69 and 70-plus years, and those subgroups contained roughly 140, 27 and 60 TCR-sequenced participants, respectively.

The junction shows trimming of 4 bases on V and 4 bases on J, and the gene matches do not reach 9 bases of it. Taken from the germline V gene, the CDR1 and CDR2 loops are LGHNA and YSLEER. The CDR3 holds 17 amino acids from the cysteine to the phenylalanine. The read is trimmed to its CDR3 DNA, 51 bases read in frame from base 1. The time point label here, explained by the study, means: baseline before first vaccination. This sample's treatment or condition label indicates: meningococcal conjugate vaccine given as trial control. Samples from vaccinated people were obtained from the UK trials COV001 and COV002, which included a single-blind randomized controlled phase 2/3 trial of AZD1222 (ChAdOx1 nCoV-19) in healthy adults. For TCRbeta chain sequencing, PBMC samples were collected from trial participants at day 0 and at day 28 after the second dose. The CDR3 regions of human TCRbeta chains were subjected to immunosequencing. The original pipeline was this. TCRs in the repertoires were compared against a reference library of SARS-CoV-2-specific TCRs that had been generated with the MIRA antigen-specificity platform. Breadth was defined as the fraction of unique TCRs that were SARS-CoV-2-associated. Depth was defined as the fraction of total T cells that were SARS-CoV-2-associated. Using the MIRA data, each spike-specific TCR was assigned both to the spike region to which the TCR was reactive and to a CD4 or CD8 class. Log10-transformed breadth and depth values were compared by one-way ANOVA with Sidak's multiple comparisons tests. TCRdb mirrors the immuneACCESS table, restricted to in-frame sequences. Some clones are absent from its copies; in checked studies, under half trace to an unresolved V gene, and the reason for the others is unknown. V and J calls and clone size follow that table, whereas D and trimming were derived from the DNA. This sample has about 120,000 clones in its table, and roughly 85% of those were observed once. The ten largest clones take up 3% to 4.5% of the sample.

As concerns this clone: This receptor's antigen is unknown. Per-base qualities were not stored, and no clone one base away is much larger.

Paper-wide results and their limitations: A significant rise in spike-specific TCR breadth and depth was observed after two AZD1222 doses relative to day 0 and relative to MenACWY recipients. Nearly half of unique spike-specific TCRs reportedly recognized epitopes outside regions mutated in the B.1.351 and B.1.1.7 variants. The vaccine-associated CD4 TCRs covered the entire spike protein, and the dominant responses fell in regions 160-218 and 743-854. Conclusions about previously exposed vaccinees were limited because only five to seven AZD1222 recipients were SARS-CoV-2 seropositive at baseline. Because no samples from the day 14 peak response were available, repertoires could be characterized only after the peak T cell response. In the small 56-69-year group, the increase in depth fell short of significance, most likely because of low power. Participants were mostly white British and included more females than males, and it was suggested by the authors that clonal diversity may have been underestimated.

The chain uses TRBV4-3 and TRBJ2-5, with 13 bases aligning to TRBD2. The TCR was taken from an adult in good health. The source material was peripheral blood, sampled on day 0 of MenACWY control vaccination. This receptor carries the CDR3 CASSRGTSGDPGETQYF. The bases read TGCGCCAGCAGCCGTGGGACTAGCGGGGACCCCGGAGAGACCCAGTACTTC.